Listed here is a single T cell receptor beta chain. This specimen comes from a study of cytomegalovirus exposure and HLA in healthy donors. This PCR relied on a set of 60 Vbeta primers and 13 Jbeta primers. Sequencing was performed with immunoSEQ multiplex PCR; in TCRdb, only in-frame clones are kept and a portion is missing. The sample holds about 190,000 clones, around 78% seen once. This CDR3 has 14 residues. Trimming at V came to 5 bases and at J to 10 bases, leaving 9 bases not matched to a gene. Germline assignment: CDR1 SGHRS and CDR2 YFSETQ. Sequencing was carried out using PBMCs. The clonotype originates from a woman aged 25-40 years in good health and CMV-seropositive. The chain links TRBV5-1 to TRBJ1-6; 7 positions match TRBD1. CDR3 sequence reads: CASRLTGSGSPLHF. In DNA form, the CDR3 reads TGCGCCAGCAGACTGACAGGGTCAGGCTCACCCCTCCACTTT.